A selection of T cell receptor beta chains follows, all from one sample in a study of regulatory T cells in long-lasting Graves disease. TCRdb re-analysed the multiplex PCR reads in MiXCR, keeping a single row per CDR3 protein. The sample includes fewer than 350,000 distinct CDR3 sequences, about 18% seen only once; the top ten take approximately 35%. The material sequenced was peripheral blood mononuclear cells (PBMCs), taken at new diagnosis, from a patient treated with antithyroid drugs. The receptors shown here come from a female donor with Graves disease. Each CDR3 is given with its conserved first and last residue. The order of the fields is clone size, V gene, CDR3 length, J gene, D gene, CDR3 DNA, CDR3 protein. D genes are given only for firm matches. Expanded clones are given a class, and other clones once, few, many or no size at all.

many,TRBV6-1,13,TRBJ1-5,-,TGTGCCAGCAGTGAAATAGGGAGTCAGCCCCAGCATTTT,CASSEIGSQPQHF
many,TRBV7-9,12,TRBJ2-4,-,TGTGCCAGCAGAGGAGCCAAAAACATTCAGTACTTC,CASRGAKNIQYF
many,TRBV6-2/TRBV6-3,15,TRBJ2-7,TRBD2,TGTGCCAGCAGTCTGACCCCCTGGGGGGGTGACGAGCAGTACTTC,CASSLTPWGGDEQYF
many,TRBV11-2,15,TRBJ1-4,TRBD1,TGTGCCAGCAGCACGGGGACAGGGGGAGGTGAAAAACTGTTTTTT,CASSTGTGGGEKLFF
-,TRBV6-1,14,TRBJ2-3,TRBD1,TGTGCCACAAAAACGAACAGGGGGCCAGATACGCAGTATTTT,CATKTNRGPDTQYF
-,TRBV18,16,TRBJ2-3,-,TGTGCCAGCTCACCTTTTACAGCGAGCCCCGGAGATACGCAGTATTTT,CASSPFTASPGDTQYF
many,TRBV15,18,TRBJ2-3,TRBD2,TGTGCCACCAGCAGAGATACTCTAGCGGGAGCCAGCAGGGATACGCAGTATTTT,CATSRDTLAGASRDTQYF
many,TRBV7-8,16,TRBJ2-2,-,TGTGCCAGCAGCTTGGATTCAGGGAGGAACACCGGGGAGCTGTTTTTT,CASSLDSGRNTGELFF
many,TRBV2,16,TRBJ1-1,-,TGTGCCAGCAGATTAAGACTTACCAATTGGGACACTGAAGCTTTCTTT,CASRLRLTNWDTEAFF
-,TRBV4-2,15,TRBJ1-6,-,TGTGCCAGCGGCTTGGCGGCAGAAACTAATTCACCCCTCCACTTT,CASGLAAETNSPLHF
-,TRBV7-9,12,TRBJ1-4,-,TGTGCCAGCAGCGCTGGGAGTGAAAAACTGTTTTTT,CASSAGSEKLFF
many,TRBV15,13,TRBJ2-7,-,TGTGCCACCAGCACCCGCGAGGTCGACGAGCAGTACTTC,CATSTREVDEQYF